This T cell receptor (beta chain) was sequenced during a study of blood T cell repertoires in COVID-19. About the research overall: Italy, Spain and the United States were the sources of the convalescent and acute COVID-19 samples. Nucleic acid was either cDNA or gDNA, and it came from T cells, B-cell-depleted T cells, or PBMCs.

The CDR3 is 15 residues long. The V segment lost 6 bases and the J segment 8 bases; nucleotides outside the gene matches: 8. The germline V gene has CDR1 SNHLY and CDR2 FYNNEI. How the authors handled the data: How many nucleated cells were present was estimated from reference gene primer amplification. Sequencing used immunoSEQ multiplex PCR; TCRdb keeps in-frame clones, though not all of them. That table furnishes V, J and clone size, whereas the DNA furnished D and trimming. The repertoire holds approximately 300,000 clones, with about nine tenths as singletons. The sequenced material came from peripheral blood. The chain is built from TRBV2 and TRBJ2-1; 12 nucleotides match TRBD2. The TCR originated in a man younger than 35 with active or convalescent COVID-19. DNA of the CDR3: TGTGCCAGCAGCGCACTAGCGGGGGGCATAGATGAGCAGTTCTTC. Protein product: CASSALAGGIDEQFF. Together with reference TRBV2 and TRBJ2-1, the CDR3 gives the full variable domain: EPEVTQTPSHQVTQMGQEVILRCVPISNHLYFYWYRQILGQKVEFLVSFYNNEISEKSEIFDDQFSVERPDGSNFTLKIRSTKLEDSAMYFCASSALAGGIDEQFFGPGTRLTVL.